This TCR beta chain derives from a study of cytomegalovirus exposure and HLA in healthy donors. Notes on the study in general: Analyzed later, most CMV-associated TCR beta chains appeared HLA-restricted. TCR beta chains associated with HLA were, in a later analysis, more clonally expanded than equally common others. Associated with cytomegalovirus, according to the listing, were 170 or so TCR beta chains. Later work found that TCR association rates differed between HLA loci; DRB1 had the most and HLA-C the fewest.

Details on this clone: Its specificity is unknown.

The length of the CDR3 is 16 residues. V lost 4 bases, J lost 4 bases, and 6 bases stayed unmatched. The germline CDR1 and CDR2 sequences are SGHTS and YDEGEE. 60 Vbeta and 13 Jbeta primers were used in PCR. Method: immunoSEQ multiplex PCR; TCRdb's copy keeps in-frame clones and lacks some. This repertoire comprises under 150,000 clones; its ten largest clones make up roughly 2.6%. This clonotype was obtained from a man aged 40-50 years in good health and CMV-seronegative. The source material was PBMCs. V usage is TRBV5-8 and J usage is TRBJ2-6, with TRBD1 identical over 9 bases. CDR3: CASSTGTGPGANVLTF. The CDR3 DNA sequence: TGTGCCAGCAGCACGGGGACAGGGCCCGGGGCCAACGTCCTGACTTTC.